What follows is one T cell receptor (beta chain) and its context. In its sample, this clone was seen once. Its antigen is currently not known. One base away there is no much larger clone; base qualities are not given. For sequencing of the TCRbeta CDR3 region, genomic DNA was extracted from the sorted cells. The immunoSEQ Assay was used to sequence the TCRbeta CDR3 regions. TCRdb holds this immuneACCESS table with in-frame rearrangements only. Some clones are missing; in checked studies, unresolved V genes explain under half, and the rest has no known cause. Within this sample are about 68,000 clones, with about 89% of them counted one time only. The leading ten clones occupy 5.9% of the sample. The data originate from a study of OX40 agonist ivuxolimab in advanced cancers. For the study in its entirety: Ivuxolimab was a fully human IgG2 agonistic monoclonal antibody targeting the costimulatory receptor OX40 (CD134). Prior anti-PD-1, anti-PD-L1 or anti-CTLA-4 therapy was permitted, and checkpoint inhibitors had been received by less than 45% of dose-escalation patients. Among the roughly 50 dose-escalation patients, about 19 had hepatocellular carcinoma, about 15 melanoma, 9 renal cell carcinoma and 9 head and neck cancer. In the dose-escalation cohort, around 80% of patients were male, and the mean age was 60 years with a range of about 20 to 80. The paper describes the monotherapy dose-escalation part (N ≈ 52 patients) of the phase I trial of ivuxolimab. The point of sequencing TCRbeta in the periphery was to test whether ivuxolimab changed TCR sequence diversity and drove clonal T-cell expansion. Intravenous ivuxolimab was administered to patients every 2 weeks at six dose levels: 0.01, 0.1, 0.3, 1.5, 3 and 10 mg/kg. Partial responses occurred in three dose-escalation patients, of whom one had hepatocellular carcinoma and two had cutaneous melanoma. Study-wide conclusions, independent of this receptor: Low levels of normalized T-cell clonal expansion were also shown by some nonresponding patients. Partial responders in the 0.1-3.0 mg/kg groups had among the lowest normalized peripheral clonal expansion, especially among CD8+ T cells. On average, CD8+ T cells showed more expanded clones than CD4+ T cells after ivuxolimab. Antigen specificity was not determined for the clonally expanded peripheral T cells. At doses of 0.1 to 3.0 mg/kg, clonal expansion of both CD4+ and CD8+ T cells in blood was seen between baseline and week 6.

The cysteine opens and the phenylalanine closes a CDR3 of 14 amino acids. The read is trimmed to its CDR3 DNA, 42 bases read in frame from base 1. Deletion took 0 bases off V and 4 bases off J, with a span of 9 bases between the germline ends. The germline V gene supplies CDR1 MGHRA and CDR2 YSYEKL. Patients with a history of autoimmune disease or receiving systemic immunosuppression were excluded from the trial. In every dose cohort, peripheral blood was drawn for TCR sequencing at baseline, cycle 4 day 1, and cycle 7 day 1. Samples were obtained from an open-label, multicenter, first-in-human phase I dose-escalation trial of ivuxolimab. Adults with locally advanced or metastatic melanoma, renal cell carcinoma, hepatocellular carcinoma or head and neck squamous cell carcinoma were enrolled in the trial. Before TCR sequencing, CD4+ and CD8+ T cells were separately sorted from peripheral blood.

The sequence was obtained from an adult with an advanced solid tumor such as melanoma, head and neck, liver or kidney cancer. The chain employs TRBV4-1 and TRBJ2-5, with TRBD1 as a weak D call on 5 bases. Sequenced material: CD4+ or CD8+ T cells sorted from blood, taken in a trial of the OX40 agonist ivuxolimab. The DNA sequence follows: TGCGCCAGCAGCCAAGATCAGGGCCCAGAGACCCAGTACTTC. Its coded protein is CASSQDQGPETQYF.